This entry lists 30 T cell receptor beta chains sequenced from one sample in a study of blood T cell repertoires in COVID-19. The protocol was immunoSEQ multiplex PCR, while the TCRdb copy is restricted to in-frame clones and leaves out a portion. Among 55,000 to 65,000 clones listed, roughly four fifths were seen once. What was sequenced was peripheral blood. These receptors were taken from a human donor in a cohort sampled during active COVID-19.

The chain combines TRBV19 with TRBJ1-1; 9 nucleotides align to TRBD1. The CDR3 sequence is 14 residues long. V trimming: 10 bases; J trimming: 4 bases; junction bases outside the gene matches: 10. Germline CDR1 is LNHDA and CDR2 is SQIVND (reference sequence). The DNA of the CDR3 is TGTGCCACCCAACGGGACAGGGCTGGCACTGAAGCTTTCTTT. Translating it yields CATQRDRAGTEAFF. Full variable domain (rest looked up from reference TRBV19 and TRBJ1-1): DGGITQSPKYLFRKEGQNVTLSCEQNLNHDAMYWYRQDPGQGLRLIYYSQIVNDFQKGDIAEGYSVSREKKESFPLTVTSAQKNPTAFYLCATQRDRAGTEAFFGQGTRLTVV.

This rearrangement joins TRBV2 to TRBJ2-2; 7 bases are a match to TRBD1. The CDR3 has 14 residues. The J segment lost 3 bases and the V segment lost 6 bases, leaving 4 bases of the junction unmatched. Germline CDR1 and CDR2: SNHLY and FYNNEI. For the CDR3, the DNA is TGTGCCAGCAGGGGGACAGCGGACACCGGGGAGCTGTTTTTT. Protein product: CASRGTADTGELFF.

Note on this clone: At one of its ends the junction is not consistent with the germline gene, which may arise from a read error. The V gene is TRBV19, the J gene TRBJ2-7, with 8 bases identical to TRBD2. The CDR3 runs to 13 residues. Germline V gene sequence: CDR1 LNHDA, CDR2 SQIVND (reference sequence). The CDR3: CATRGTSPLRHNF. DNA of the CDR3: TGTGCCACGCGCGGGACTAGTCCCTTACGGCATAACTTC.

V and J are TRBV10-3 and TRBJ2-5; TRBD1 agrees at 8 bases. CDR1 is ENHRY, CDR2 SYGVKD, per germline. V lost 3 bases to trimming and J lost 2 bases; unmatched junction nucleotides: 2. The CDR3 sequence is 14 residues long. In nucleotides, the CDR3 is TGTGCCATCAGTGACCACAGGGGGCAAGAGACCCAGTACTTC. Translating gives CAISDHRGQETQYF.

CDR3 DNA: TGTGCCAGCTCACCATTTGAGGGGTTCGGGGGCGAGCAGTACGTC. This gives the protein CASSPFEGFGGEQYV. The chain combines TRBV18 with TRBJ2-7; D might be TRBD2 (6 bases). Germline CDR1 reads KGHSH; CDR2 reads LQKENI. This CDR3 region has 15 residues. Deletions cut 2 bases from V and 6 bases from J, with 17 bases between.

The chain uses TRBV4-1 and TRBJ2-5, with 7 bases lining up with TRBD1. V lost 1 base to trimming and J lost 5 bases; unmatched junction nucleotides: 16. CDR3 length: 18 amino acids. CDR1 and CDR2 (germline): MGHRA, YSYEKL. The CDR3 bases are TGCGCCAGCAGCCAAGGGGAAGGGATACAGGGGTTTTGGGAGACCCAGTACTTC. Protein sequence: CASSQGEGIQGFWETQYF.

This clone has only one observation. The chain uses TRBV19 and TRBJ1-6; 7 positions match TRBD1. The germline CDR1 and CDR2 sequences are LNHDA and SQIVND (reference sequence). After removal of 4 bases from V and 4 bases from J, the junction contained 10 bases not matched to a gene. This CDR3 is built from 17 residues. CDR3 loop: CASSNERRGRYNSPLHF. CDR3 DNA: TGTGCCAGTAGTAACGAGCGAAGGGGGCGGTATAATTCACCCCTCCACTTT.

This chain links TRBV6-5 with TRBJ2-2, with 7 nucleotides matching TRBD1. CDR3 length: 13 residues. The V segment lost 8 bases and the J segment 4 bases; nucleotides outside the gene matches: 4. Per germline, CDR1 MNHEY and CDR2 SVGAGI. Here the CDR3 DNA reads TGTGCCAGCCAGGGACAGAGCACCGGGGAGCTGTTTTTT. It specifies CASQGQSTGELFF.

This clone has a handful of counts. The chain links TRBV5-6 to TRBJ1-5, with D unclear. Trimming removed 1 base at V and 7 bases at J, with 15 bases between. There are 15 residues in the CDR3. CDR1 is SGHDT and CDR2 is YYEEEE in the germline V gene. In DNA, the CDR3 is TGTGCCAGCAGCTTGTTCACCGTCGAGGGACAGCCCCAGCATTTT. Translated: CASSLFTVEGQPQHF.

This chain uses TRBV20-1 with TRBJ2-7, with 8 bases identical to TRBD2. Looked up from germline, CDR1 is DFQATT and CDR2 is SNEGSKA (reference sequence). V shed 3 bases and J 4 bases; nucleotides not matched to a gene: 8. The CDR3 loop spans 14 amino acids. The CDR3 DNA reads TGCAGTGCTAGTTCTACCGGGGGGGATTACGAGCAGTACGTC. Translating gives CSASSTGGDYEQYV.

The chain employs TRBV11-2 and TRBJ2-3; 10 bases map to TRBD2. In germline, CDR1 is SGHAT, CDR2 FQNNGV. This CDR3 contains 17 residues. V dropped 3 bases and J dropped 3; count of bases not matched to a gene: 9. The DNA for the CDR3 is TGTGCCAGCAGCTTGAGGGCACTAGCGGGGAGGACAGATACGCAGTATTTT. As protein: CASSLRALAGRTDTQYF.

The chain recombines TRBV5-1 with TRBJ2-7; D not resolved. Trimming cost V 3 bases and J 2 bases, with 15 bases left between them. Germline CDR1 reads SGHRS; CDR2 reads YFSETQ. CDR3 size: 15 residues. CDR3 bases: TGCGCCAGCAGCTCCACGGGTCCCCCACCCTACGAGCAGTACGTC. Translation gives CASSSTGPPPYEQYV.

This sequence joins TRBV5-6 and TRBJ2-7; tentative D call: TRBD2 (6 bases). The CDR3 contains 16 residues. Germline CDR1 is SGHDT and CDR2 is YYEEEE. V was shortened by 4 bases and J by 0 bases, with 17 bases between the two germline ends. The CDR3 protein is CASSLYWGVTSYEQYF. The CDR3 nucleotides read TGTGCCAGCAGCCTGTATTGGGGGGTTACCTCCTACGAGCAGTACTTC. The whole variable domain, remainder taken from reference TRBV5-6 and TRBJ2-7, is DAGVTQSPTHLIKTRGQQVTLRCSPKSGHDTVSWYQQALGQGPQFIFQYYEEEERQRGNFPDRFSGHQFPNYSSELNVNALLLGDSALYLCASSLYWGVTSYEQYFGPGTRLTVT.

This clone occurred a few times. This sequence joins TRBV19 and TRBJ2-3, with 8 bases matching TRBD1. V was pared by 9 bases and J by 0 bases, with 2 bases of the junction left unmatched. Germline V gives CDR1 LNHDA, CDR2 SQIVND (reference sequence). There are 13 residues in the CDR3. The CDR3 nucleotides read TGTGCCAGCCGGACAGGGAGCACAGATACGCAGTATTTT. Translated: CASRTGSTDTQYF.

A few counts support this clone. The chain uses TRBV5-1 and TRBJ1-5, with D possibly being TRBD1 (5 bases). CDR1 and CDR2 from the germline V gene are SGHRS and YFSETQ. CDR3 length: 14 residues. V was clipped by 0 bases and J by 1 base, with 5 bases between them. CDR3 in amino acids: CASSLEGSNQPQHF. The CDR3 coding sequence is TGCGCCAGCAGCTTGGAGGGGAGCAATCAGCCCCAGCATTTT.

The chain uses TRBV4-1 and TRBJ2-7; the match to TRBD1 covers 7 bases. V dropped 1 base and J dropped 3; count of bases not matched to a gene: 3. This CDR3 has 14 residues. From germline, CDR1 is MGHRA and CDR2 YSYEKL. CDR3 DNA: TGCGCCAGCAGCCAAGTCACAGGGGTCTACGAGCAGTACTTC. Protein product: CASSQVTGVYEQYF.

The rearrangement links TRBV2 to TRBJ2-5, with 8 bases that match TRBD2. Germline lookup yields CDR1 SNHLY and CDR2 FYNNEI. The CDR3 has 15 amino acids. V shed 4 bases and J 2 bases; nucleotides not matched to a gene: 6. In nucleotides, the CDR3 is TGTGCCAGCAGTGCGGATAGCGGGGCACAAGAGACCCAGTACTTC. This encodes CASSADSGAQETQYF. The complete variable domain, with remaining parts taken from reference TRBV2 and TRBJ2-5, reads EPEVTQTPSHQVTQMGQEVILRCVPISNHLYFYWYRQILGQKVEFLVSFYNNEISEKSEIFDDQFSVERPDGSNFTLKIRSTKLEDSAMYFCASSADSGAQETQYFGPGTRLLVL.

This rearrangement joins TRBV6-5 to TRBJ2-7; TRBD2 is a possible D gene (5 bases). The V and J ends lost 6 bases and 5 bases respectively, with 17 bases between them. Looked up from germline, CDR1 is MNHEY and CDR2 is SVGAGI. The CDR3 sequence is 14 residues long. The CDR3 loop is CASSLEAVVDEQYF. CDR3 bases: TGTGCCAGCAGCCTCGAAGCGGTGGTTGACGAGCAGTACTTC.

The chain uses TRBV19 and TRBJ2-2, with a weak D call TRBD1 (6 bases). Germline loops: CDR1 LNHDA, CDR2 SQIVND (reference sequence). The germline V and J ends were trimmed by 5 bases and 0 bases, with 10 bases remaining between them. The CDR3 length is 15 residues. In nucleotides, the CDR3 is TGTGCCAGTAGTGTGGCAGGGGCGAACACCGGGGAGCTGTTTTTT. Protein: CASSVAGANTGELFF.

The V and J genes are TRBV7-9 and TRBJ2-7, with 9 bases that match TRBD1. The germline V gene has CDR1 SEHNR and CDR2 FQNEAQ (reference sequence). V lost 2 bases, J lost 1 base, and 3 bases stayed unmatched. The CDR3 loop spans 15 amino acids. Here the CDR3 reads CASSLKGTGSYEQYV. Here the CDR3 DNA reads TGTGCCAGCAGCTTAAAAGGGACAGGGTCCTACGAGCAGTACGTC.

This clone occurred once. This chain's CDR3 is CASSHPSSGQLNEKLFF. The DNA for the CDR3 is TGTGCCAGCAGTCACCCCTCCTCGGGACAGCTCAATGAAAAACTGTTTTTT. The chain is built from TRBV6-6 and TRBJ1-4, with 7 bases aligning to TRBD1. Trimming took 5 bases from V and 5 from J; bases not matched to a gene: 14. Germline V gene lookup returns CDR1 MNHNY and CDR2 SVGAGI (reference sequence). The CDR3 spans 17 residues.

This clone has just a few counts. The chain carries TRBV28 and TRBJ1-1; D might be TRBD1 (5 bases). The CDR3 is made up of 14 amino acids. CDR1 is MDHEN and CDR2 is SYDVKM in the germline V gene. V lost 5 bases, J lost 5 bases, and 15 bases lay in between. Here the CDR3 DNA reads TGTGCCAGCAGTCGGGGCGGGGATGTAACTGAAGCTTTCTTT. The encoded protein is CASSRGGDVTEAFF. The full variable domain, in which reference TRBV28 and TRBJ1-1 provide the parts outside the CDR3, is DVKVTQSSRYLVKRTGEKVFLECVQDMDHENMFWYRQDPGLGLRLIYFSYDVKMKEKGDIPEGYSVSREKKERFSLILESASTNQTSMYLCASSRGGDVTEAFFGQGTRLTVV.

The rearrangement links TRBV5-4 to TRBJ2-3; D perhaps matches TRBD2 (5 bases). Per germline, CDR1 SGHNT and CDR2 YYREEE (reference sequence). Trimming shortened V by 0 bases and J by 1 base, and 9 bases separated the two germline ends. This CDR3 has 15 amino acids. DNA for the CDR3: TGTGCCAGCAGCTTGGTACTGGGAGGCACAGATACGCAGTATTTT. It encodes CASSLVLGGTDTQYF. Drawing the rest from reference TRBV5-4 and TRBJ2-3, the complete variable domain is ETGVTQSPTHLIKTRGQQVTLRCSSQSGHNTVSWYQQALGQGPQFIFQYYREEENGRGNFPPRFSGLQFPNYSSELNVNALELDDSALYLCASSLVLGGTDTQYFGPGTRLTVL.

The chain is built from TRBV19 and TRBJ2-3; TRBD1 is a possible D gene (5 bases). The V end lost 4 bases, the J end lost 0 bases, and 8 bases lay between the germline ends. CDR1 LNHDA and CDR2 SQIVND come from the germline V gene (reference sequence). The CDR3 runs 14 residues. The CDR3 sequence: CASSTYRSTDTQYF. CDR3 nucleotide sequence: TGTGCCAGTAGTACTTACAGGAGCACAGATACGCAGTATTTT.

The V call is TRBV27, the J call TRBJ2-7; 9 bases agree with TRBD2. The CDR3 totals 17 residues. The germline V gene has CDR1 MNHEY and CDR2 SMNVEV (reference sequence). Unmatched junction bases numbered 13, after V lost 5 bases and J lost 2 bases. CDR3 sequence: CASSPTYLAGPTYEQYF. The CDR3 DNA reads as TGTGCCAGCAGTCCCACATATCTAGCGGGGCCGACCTACGAGCAGTACTTC.

The count of this clone is one. The genes are TRBV20-1 and TRBJ2-1; 10 bases align to TRBD2. This CDR3 has 17 residues. V lost 4 bases to trimming and J lost 0 bases; unmatched junction nucleotides: 9. Per the germline V gene, CDR1 is DFQATT and CDR2 is SNEGSKA (reference sequence). The CDR3, as DNA: TGCAGTGCTATTGAGGAGCGGGGGGGAAGCTCCTACAATGAGCAGTTCTTC. It encodes CSAIEERGGSSYNEQFF.

The gene calls are TRBV9 and TRBJ2-2; 9 nucleotides align to TRBD1. CDR3 length equals 17 residues. The V segment lost 0 bases and the J segment 5 bases; nucleotides outside the gene matches: 8. Germline CDR1 is SGDLS and CDR2 is YYNGEE. CDR3 region: CASSVVPTGGRTGELFF. CDR3 bases: TGTGCCAGCAGCGTAGTCCCGACAGGGGGAAGAACCGGGGAGCTGTTTTTT.

The chain carries TRBV4-2 and TRBJ2-1; a weak D match, TRBD2 (6 bases). CDR3 length: 16 amino acids. V lost 1 base and J lost 9, with 19 bases in between. Germline V CDR1 and CDR2: LGHNA, YNFKEQ. The CDR3 here is CASSQGATTVGGEQFF. For the CDR3, the DNA is TGTGCCAGCAGCCAAGGGGCCACGACAGTCGGGGGTGAGCAGTTCTTC.

This clone has only one observation. This chain uses TRBV2 with TRBJ1-2; D ambiguous. CDR3 length: 13 residues. V was cut by 8 bases and J by 0 bases, with 10 bases left in between. Per the germline V gene, CDR1 is SNHLY and CDR2 is FYNNEI. The DNA of the CDR3 is TGTGCCAGCTTCGCGGGAGCTAACTATGGCTACACCTTC. The encoded protein is CASFAGANYGYTF. Based on the CDR3 plus reference TRBV2 and TRBJ1-2, the full variable domain is EPEVTQTPSHQVTQMGQEVILRCVPISNHLYFYWYRQILGQKVEFLVSFYNNEISEKSEIFDDQFSVERPDGSNFTLKIRSTKLEDSAMYFCASFAGANYGYTFGSGTRLTVV.

V usage is TRBV11-2 and J usage is TRBJ2-4; 15 positions match TRBD2. Per the germline V gene, CDR1 is SGHAT and CDR2 is FQNNGV. The CDR3 has 17 residues. The junction had 2 bases not matched to a gene; V was cut back by 5 bases and J by 0 bases. CDR3 loop: CASSRTSGGGAKNIQYF. CDR3 nucleotides: TGTGCCAGCAGCCGGACTAGCGGGGGGGGAGCCAAAAACATTCAGTACTTC. Supplemented by reference TRBV11-2 and TRBJ2-4, the full variable domain reads EAGVAQSPRYKIIEKRQSVAFWCNPISGHATLYWYQQILGQGPKLLIQFQNNGVVDDSQLPKDRFSAERLKGVDSTLKIQPAKLEDSAVYLCASSRTSGGGAKNIQYFGAGTRLSVL.